These T cell receptor beta chains were read from a single sample in a study of T cell responses to AZD1222 COVID-19 vaccine. The assay was immunoSEQ multiplex PCR, and TCRdb's table has in-frame clones only and misses some. The sample includes some 150,000 clones, about 91% of them seen just once. The sample consisted of peripheral blood, taken on day 0 of AZD1222 vaccination. These receptors came from an adult in good health. Each CDR3 is given with its conserved first and last residue. A D gene is named only where the DNA matches it firmly. Clone size is given for some rows only: seen once, a few or many times, or a class if the clone is expanded.

CDR3 DNA | CDR3 protein | V gene | D gene | clone size | J gene
TGCGCCAGTCGACAGGGGGACTACGAGCAGTACTTC | CASRQGDYEQYF | TRBV5-1 | TRBD1 | NA | TRBJ2-7
TGTGCCAGCAGCGTGTCGGTAGCGGGAGTCGACAATGAGCAGTTCTTC | CASSVSVAGVDNEQFF | TRBV9 | TRBD2 | NA | TRBJ2-1
TGTGCCAGTCGGATGGGAGGCAAGGTCCTCTATGGCTACACCTTC | CASRMGGKVLYGYTF | TRBV6-5 | NA | NA | TRBJ1-2
TGTGCCAGCTCACAGCTGACAGACCCCACCGGGGAGCTGTTTTTT | CASSQLTDPTGELFF | TRBV18 | NA | NA | TRBJ2-2
TGTGCCAGCAGTGAAGCCGTCGGGAGGAACTACAATGAGCAGTTCTTC | CASSEAVGRNYNEQFF | TRBV6-1 | TRBD2 | NA | TRBJ2-1
TGCGCCAGCAGCTTGGCCGGGGGAGGCAATGAGCAGTTCTTC | CASSLAGGGNEQFF | TRBV5-1 | NA | NA | TRBJ2-1
TGTGCCAGCAGTTACAGGATAAATGAAAAACTGTTTTTT | CASSYRINEKLFF | TRBV12-3/TRBV12-4 | NA | once | TRBJ1-4
TGTGCCAGCAGCTTATCAGGGCACCGAGCTGGCACCGGGGAGCTGTTTTTT | CASSLSGHRAGTGELFF | TRBV7-9 | NA | few | TRBJ2-2
TGTGCCAGCAGCCTAAGACAGGGGGACACCGGGGAGCTGTTTTTT | CASSLRQGDTGELFF | TRBV7-9 | TRBD1 | NA | TRBJ2-2
TGTGCCAGCAGCTCCGGGACCGCTAGCAATCAGCCCCAGCATTTT | CASSSGTASNQPQHF | TRBV7-2 | NA | NA | TRBJ1-5
TGTGCCAGCAGAAAAGACTCCAACCCTCTAAGGGAGCAGTTCTTC | CASRKDSNPLREQFF | TRBV28 | NA | NA | TRBJ2-1
TGTGCCAGCAAGTGGCAGGGGGTAGGATATGGCTACACCTTC | CASKWQGVGYGYTF | TRBV28 | TRBD1 | NA | TRBJ1-2
TGTGCCAGCAGCGCCTCGATGGCTCCGGGAGGGAACGAGCAGTACTTC | CASSASMAPGGNEQYF | TRBV7-8 | TRBD2 | NA | TRBJ2-7
TGTGCCAGCAGTTGGGGGACAGGAGCTAACTATGGCTACACCTTC | CASSWGTGANYGYTF | TRBV27 | TRBD1 | once | TRBJ1-2
TGTGCCAGCAGCACTGGGACTAGCGGGACCCCTAGCACAGATACGCAGTATTTT | CASSTGTSGTPSTDTQYF | TRBV5-8 | TRBD2 | NA | TRBJ2-3
TGCAGCGTTGAAGAAGGTAGGAGGAGTTACAATGAGCAGTTCTTC | CSVEEGRRSYNEQFF | TRBV29-1 | NA | NA | TRBJ2-1
TGTGCCAGCAGTGACAGAGCGAGCACTGAAGCTTTCTTT | CASSDRASTEAFF | TRBV6-1 | NA | NA | TRBJ1-1
TGTGCCTGGAGTGTTGGACTAGCGATCTACAATGAGCAGTTCTTC | CAWSVGLAIYNEQFF | TRBV30 | TRBD2 | NA | TRBJ2-1
TGCGCCAGCAGCCAAGATCTAAGGGGGAAAGGCTCTAATGAAAAACTGTTTTTT | CASSQDLRGKGSNEKLFF | TRBV4-3 | NA | NA | TRBJ1-4
TGCGCCAGCAGCCAAGATAGTACGGGTGGGACTGAAGCTTTCTTT | CASSQDSTGGTEAFF | TRBV4-3 | NA | NA | TRBJ1-1
TGTGCCAGCAGTATCTCTATCACCCCGGGATCCGGGAACGATACTGAAGCTTTCTTT | CASSISITPGSGNDTEAFF | TRBV2 | NA | NA | TRBJ1-1
TGTGCCACCCGTCCTTCCCGGAACACCGGGGAGCTGTTTTTT | CATRPSRNTGELFF | TRBV10-3 | NA | NA | TRBJ2-2
TGTGCCTGGAGTATATCCTACGAGCAGTACTTC | CAWSISYEQYF | TRBV30 | NA | NA | TRBJ2-7
TGCAGCTCCAGACAGGGGAACACTGAAGCTTTCTTT | CSSRQGNTEAFF | TRBV29-1 | TRBD1 | NA | TRBJ1-1
TGTGCCAGCAGCGTATCTTGGGGGGGACGCGGTGAGCAGTTCTTC | CASSVSWGGRGEQFF | TRBV9 | TRBD2 | NA | TRBJ2-1
TGTGCCAGCAGTACAGAAACGGGTGGCGCAGATACGCAGTATTTT | CASSTETGGADTQYF | TRBV6-4 | NA | NA | TRBJ2-3
TGTGCCAGCAGCCCAGGGTCGAATGAGCAGTTCTTC | CASSPGSNEQFF | TRBV5-6 | NA | NA | TRBJ2-1
TGTGCCACCAGCGAGGGGGACTTGGACTCCTACGAGCAGTACTTC | CATSEGDLDSYEQYF | TRBV15 | NA | few | TRBJ2-7
TGTGCCTCTGGGACTAGCGGTTCAAATGAGCAGTTCTTC | CASGTSGSNEQFF | TRBV11-3 | TRBD2 | NA | TRBJ2-1
TGTGCCAGCAGTCCGGACAGGTACAATGAGCAGTTCTTC | CASSPDRYNEQFF | TRBV28 | TRBD1 | once | TRBJ2-1
TGTGCCTTCCTGTACCGCGTCTACACCTTC | CAFLYRVYTF | TRBV30 | NA | NA | TRBJ1-2
TGTGCCAGCAGCTTATTGGGCGGAGCGAGCAATCAGCCCCAGCATTTT | CASSLLGGASNQPQHF | TRBV7-2 | NA | NA | TRBJ1-5
TGTGCCAGTAGTATAGCGCGAGCGTCGGGAGAGCAGTTCTTC | CASSIARASGEQFF | TRBV19 | NA | NA | TRBJ2-1
TGTGCCAGCAGCTTCATGACAAACACCGGGGAGCTGTTTTTT | CASSFMTNTGELFF | TRBV7-6 | NA | NA | TRBJ2-2
TGTGCCAGCAGCCTAGCGGGAGGCGTCTACAATGAGCAGTTCTTC | CASSLAGGVYNEQFF | TRBV2 | TRBD2 | NA | TRBJ2-1
TGCGCCAGCAGCCAAGGTCTTGACAACTATGGCTACACCTTC | CASSQGLDNYGYTF | TRBV4-3 | NA | NA | TRBJ1-2
TGTGCCACCAGTGACCCACGCGGGGAGCTGTTTTTT | CATSDPRGELFF | TRBV24-1 | NA | NA | TRBJ2-2
TGTGCCAGCAGGAAACAGGGGGCGGGTGAGCAGTACTTC | CASRKQGAGEQYF | TRBV27 | TRBD1 | NA | TRBJ2-7
TGTGCCTGGAGTCGGGACCTAAATCAGCCCCAGCATTTT | CAWSRDLNQPQHF | TRBV30 | NA | few | TRBJ1-5
TGTGCCAGCAGCAACAGGGGACACTATGGCTACACCTTC | CASSNRGHYGYTF | TRBV5-4 | TRBD1 | few | TRBJ1-2
TGTGCCATCGGAGGGGATAGCAATCAGCCCCAGCATTTT | CAIGGDSNQPQHF | TRBV10-3 | NA | few | TRBJ1-5
TGCGCCAGCAGCCAAGACTGGGGAGGAGCGGGCCCTTCCGGGGAGCAGTACTTC | CASSQDWGGAGPSGEQYF | TRBV4-3 | NA | NA | TRBJ2-7
TGTGCCAGCAGCTTAGAGGGGGGAACCGGGGAGCTGTTTTTT | CASSLEGGTGELFF | TRBV11-2 | NA | NA | TRBJ2-2
TGTGCCAGCAGTGAAGAGGGTCGGTATGGCTACACCTTC | CASSEEGRYGYTF | TRBV2 | NA | NA | TRBJ1-2
TGTGCCAGCAGCCGTAAACTACCCACGAACACCGGGGAGCTGTTTTTT | CASSRKLPTNTGELFF | TRBV11-3 | NA | NA | TRBJ2-2
TGTGCCAGCAGCCAAGCTAGTCCAGCGGGCACCGGGGAGCTGTTTTTT | CASSQASPAGTGELFF | TRBV3-1/TRBV3-2 | NA | NA | TRBJ2-2
TGTGCCAGCAATGGGCAGGGCAACGAGCAGTACTTC | CASNGQGNEQYF | TRBV6-5 | NA | NA | TRBJ2-7
TGCGCCAGCGAGCTTGGAAGGTCTAGCCGAAGGGAGACCCAGTACTTC | CASELGRSSRRETQYF | TRBV5-1 | NA | NA | TRBJ2-5
TGTGCCAGCAGTCCGACAGGGGATGGAAACACCATATATTTT | CASSPTGDGNTIYF | TRBV25-1 | TRBD1 | NA | TRBJ1-3
TGCAGCGTTGGCGAACAGGGGGGCGAGCAGTACTTC | CSVGEQGGEQYF | TRBV29-1 | TRBD1 | NA | TRBJ2-7
TGTGCCAGCAGCCCGGAGCTGGGGTCGGTCTACAATGAGCAGTTCTTC | CASSPELGSVYNEQFF | TRBV5-6 | NA | NA | TRBJ2-1
TGTGCCAGCAGCCGGTACGGGACAGTGCGACGCTACACCTTC | CASSRYGTVRRYTF | TRBV14 | TRBD1 | NA | TRBJ1-2
TGTGCCAGCAGCCAAGGTGGCAACGTGGTCTATGGCTACACCTTC | CASSQGGNVVYGYTF | TRBV7-2 | NA | NA | TRBJ1-2
TGTGCCAGCTCGGACAGGGGTGCCTACGAGCAGTACTTC | CASSDRGAYEQYF | TRBV19 | TRBD1 | NA | TRBJ2-7
TGTGCCAGCAGCTTAGACCTTCTCCGTGGCTACACCTTC | CASSLDLLRGYTF | TRBV11-3 | NA | NA | TRBJ1-2
TGTGCCATCAGTGACGGCCGGGGACAGCCCCAGCATTTT | CAISDGRGQPQHF | TRBV10-3 | NA | NA | TRBJ1-5
TGTGCCAGCAGTTACACTCCGATGAACACTGAAGCTTTCTTT | CASSYTPMNTEAFF | TRBV6-5 | NA | once | TRBJ1-1